This T cell receptor beta chain was profiled in a study of cytomegalovirus exposure and HLA in healthy donors (dated by TCRdb to the late 2010s). The study in broad terms: An earlier analysis of approximately 550 of the donors reported 250 to 300 Gb of sequence data and approximately 110 million unique TCR beta sequences from about 179 million T cells. In addition to the first cohort of several hundred subjects, a separate validation cohort of under 150 different subjects was used. Every repertoire in the discovery cohort had been generated on one and the same sequencing platform. A later genetic analysis used genome-wide SNP genotypes for about 65% of the 666 donors, treating that subset as a discovery cohort. The number of donors typed differed by locus, with about 629-630 for A, B, C, DRB1 and DQB1, around 520 for DQA1, approximately 570 for DPA1, and some 440 for DPB1. The study used immunosequencing to profile the T cell repertoires of approximately 690 subjects and linked those repertoires to cytomegalovirus serostatus. In a later analysis, previously published TCR beta repertoires from 550 to 750 donors were re-analyzed and high-resolution HLA genotyping was added so that TCR occurrence patterns could be studied. Rather than drawing on any new phenotypic data, the later analysis identified candidate immune exposures from TCR beta sequences and the way those sequences occurred across donors. The study combined high-throughput TCR immunosequencing, statistical association of individual TCRs with disease status, and machine learning to predict cytomegalovirus infection status. Of the 350 to 400 genotyped donors, roughly 85% fell in the genetic ancestry cluster associated with self-reported Caucasian donors. The aim of the study was to test whether cataloging public T cell receptors could identify signatures of past pathogen exposure. To decide whether each TCR beta V gene segment behaved as functional or pseudogenic, an earlier analysis of 587 of the donors relied on high-throughput TCR beta sequencing. Donor age, sex, ethnicity and CMV serostatus were compiled alongside the repertoire data. Roughly five DR-DQ haplotypes were handled as single units for association and clustering, since linkage in the cohort was strong. An early release covering 500 to 750 HLA-typed donors comprised approximately 290 gigabases of sequencing data and 85 million or so unique TCR sequences. HLA typing covered class I and class II loci at four-digit resolution. On average, roughly 250,000 unique TCR beta nucleotide sequences were sequenced per donor among fewer than 500 genotyped donors of the cohort, with roughly a sixth of those sequences being non-productive. Study-wide findings and limitations: A later analysis reported that several top co-occurrence clusters appeared linked to parvovirus B19, influenza, CMV and Epstein-Barr virus. Correlated functional status among segregating V segments might reflect linkage disequilibrium, but an unknown experimental factor could not be ruled out. In a later analysis, most CMV-associated TCR beta chains were found to appear HLA-restricted, with HLA associations seemingly driven largely by CMV exposure. Because the 87-base-pair reads could not distinguish some IMGT-functional V segments, including TRBV6-2 and TRBV6-3, those segments were excluded. The classifier was reported to diagnose cytomegalovirus status with high specificity and sensitivity in both the original cohort and the validation cohort. In vitro tests confirmed that a few of the cytomegalovirus-associated TCR beta chains recognize cytomegalovirus antigens. The authors suggested that the approach could potentially be extended to other disease states and immunological phenotypes. Because counts were too low, 15 or so rarely observed V segments, including chromosome 9 orphons, were excluded from the earlier analysis of some 540 of the donors. A cluster of highly shared sequence variants was judged likely to be a technical artifact of the sequencing pipeline. Presence/absence analyses assumed roughly uniform sequencing depth across donors, an assumption that may not hold. In a later analysis, the rate of TCR association differed among HLA loci, with DRB1 alleles having the most associated TCRs and HLA-C alleles having the fewest. The cohort was sequenced for TCR beta chains only, and without alpha or paired-chain data the features that could be detected were limited. In a later genetic analysis, fewer N-insertions in productive TCRs were reported among donors in an Asian-associated ancestry cluster than the approximately 670-donor mean. At a false discovery rate of 0.05, a later analysis linked under 20,000 TCR beta sequences to specific HLA alleles. Compared with equally common non-associated chains, HLA-associated TCR beta chains in a later analysis were more clonally expanded and had lower generation probabilities. When HLA alleles, especially DR and DQ, strongly co-occurred, TCR associations were difficult to assign to individual alleles. CMV serostatus was the only immune exposure information available for the cohort. Broadly in line with IMGT annotations, most TCR beta V segments showed up in productive rearrangements about 87% or about 30% of the time in an earlier analysis of 450 to 750 of the donors. Because HLA typing was missing for some donors at each locus, association tests included only the typed subset. The study gave a list of 150 to 200 TCR beta chains associated with cytomegalovirus. A further reported finding was that TCR beta sequences accurately predicted the HLA-A and HLA-B alleles for most subjects in the first cohort. Most TCR sequences were seen in very few donors, while some public TCRs were found in many individuals. A later genetic analysis associated a missense DCLRE1C variant with V-gene and J-gene trimming of TCR beta chains, and an independent cohort replicated the association.

The germline V gene provides CDR1 SQVTM and CDR2 ANQGSEA. V is cut by 4 bases and J by 3 bases, and the space between the germline ends is 7 bases. From the cysteine up to the phenylalanine, the CDR3 has a length of 12 residues. The read is trimmed to its CDR3 DNA, 36 bases read in frame from base 1. The cohort consisted of 670 or so healthy bone marrow donors. At the time of sampling, every cohort member was nominally healthy, though immune exposures that went unrecorded were likely present. The donor tested CMV seronegative, placing the donor among the 350 to 400 seronegative members of the cohort. Each donor provided a peripheral blood sample, and peripheral blood mononuclear cells were used for TCR beta sequencing. Genomic DNA extraction from the blood cell samples was performed with the Qiagen DNeasy Blood Extraction Kit. As concerns this clone: Its antigen is currently not known. Qualities for individual bases were not recorded, and no much larger clone is one base off.

Receptor amplification or capture employed the immunoSEQ multiplex PCR assay. A mixture of 60 forward primers for TCR Vbeta segments and 13 reverse primers for TCR Jbeta segments was used in the multiplex PCR. Amplification of the CDR3 region of rearranged TCR beta genes was performed with a multiplex PCR assay on genomic DNA. Amplified TCR beta libraries were sequenced as 87-base-pair reads on the Illumina HiSeq System. Regarding the original processing steps: A later analysis counted approximately 76 million unique TCR beta chains across the 640 or so repertoires, and roughly 9.9 million of these chains were shared by at least two donors. Raw reads were error-corrected and collapsed into unique sequences with a nearest-neighbor algorithm that merged closely related sequences to remove PCR and sequencing errors. Alignment of CDR3 sequences to IMGT reference sequences was used to assign V, D and J gene segments. For a sequence to be retained, a match of at least six nucleotides was required to both a V gene segment and a J gene segment. A rearrangement was called productive if the CDR3 had no stop codons and remained in frame with V and J, and every other rearrangement was called non-productive. CDR3 was defined by IMGT convention, running from the second conserved V-encoded cysteine to the conserved J-encoded phenylalanine. In an earlier analysis of 500 to 650 of the donors, sequences lacking an unambiguous match to a single V gene segment were excluded. An earlier analysis of several hundred of the donors called V segments functional above 56.7% productive rearrangements and segregating when the between-donor standard deviation exceeded 5%. A statistical classification framework was built for diagnosing cytomegalovirus status from the catalog of TCR beta chain sequences. A later analysis assigned V and J genes by comparing TCR nucleotide sequences with IMGT/GENE-DB human TR gene sequences. In a later analysis, CDR3 sequences and most-parsimonious VDJ recombination scenarios were assigned using the TCRdist pipeline. In a later analysis, every TCR beta chain was defined by the combination of its CDR3 amino acid sequence and its V-gene family, and reads without a unique V-gene family were dropped. A later analysis removed nearly 600 highly shared, low-generation-probability nucleotide sequences to deal with suspected cross-contamination and a sequencing artifact. For each public chain, a later analysis derived a clonal expansion index from normalized ranks of inferred template counts within each repertoire. A later analysis computed generation probabilities with a VDJ recombination model fitted to out-of-frame rearrangements, and checked the results against IGoR. In a later analysis, TCR-TCR, TCR-HLA and TCR-CMV co-occurrence was scored with hypergeometric tests, and a repertoire-size bias correction was applied to TCR pairs. To estimate false discovery rates, a later analysis permuted the HLA or CMV assignments 20 times. In a later analysis, co-occurring TCRs were grouped with DBSCAN, and TCRdist sequence similarity was added when clustering was performed within HLA-allele-positive subsets. Repertoires with fewer than 30,000 or more than 120,000 public chains were left out of co-occurrence clustering, as were several repertoires with anomalous nucleotide sharing. TCRdb retrieved this table from immuneACCESS and kept in-frame rearrangements only. Not all clones are present; in checked studies, unresolved V genes account for under half, and no reason is known for the remainder. V and J calls and clone size come straight from that table; D and trimming were deduced from the DNA. Across this sample there are around 140,000 clones, with less than 90% seen only once. The ten largest clones capture about 1.5% of the sample.

Sequencing used PBMCs. The chain is assembled from TRBV29-1 and TRBJ1-5; no D segment can be confidently identified. This TCR was sampled from a man in his forties or fifties in good health and CMV-seronegative. The CDR3 here reads CSVGHPNQPQHF. In nucleotides, the sequence is TGCAGCGTTGGACACCCCAATCAGCCCCAGCATTTT.